This is a list of T cell receptor beta chains from one sample in a study of cytomegalovirus exposure and HLA in healthy donors. TCRdb's table, derived via immunoSEQ multiplex PCR, lists solely in-frame clones and lacks some. The data show roughly 190,000 clones, 80% to 85% seen once. Specimen: PBMCs. The receptors stem from a man aged 40-49 years in good health and CMV-seropositive. The CDR3 runs from the conserved cysteine through the conserved F or W. Each record gives: J gene, clone size, V gene, D gene, CDR3 protein, CDR3 DNA. The D gene is left open where the match is weak. Clone size is not always given. Where it is, it says once, few, many or a class for expanded clones.

TRBJ1-3,NA,TRBV28,NA,CASRPAGTFGGNTIYF,TGTGCCAGCAGGCCTGCAGGTACCTTTGGGGGAAACACCATATATTTT
TRBJ1-6,NA,TRBV5-8,TRBD1,CASSLVGTGAGSPLHF,TGTGCCAGCAGCTTGGTGGGGACAGGGGCCGGTTCACCCCTCCACTTT
TRBJ2-1,NA,TRBV7-8,NA,CASSLGAIHLYNEQFF,TGTGCCAGCAGCTTAGGGGCGATCCACCTCTACAATGAGCAGTTCTTC
TRBJ2-5,NA,TRBV28,NA,CASSFRQGQETQYF,TGTGCCAGCAGTTTTCGGCAGGGCCAAGAGACCCAGTACTTC
TRBJ2-7,NA,TRBV9,TRBD2,CASSAGGGTYEQYF,TGTGCCAGCAGCGCGGGGGGGGGCACCTACGAGCAGTACTTC
TRBJ2-2,NA,TRBV5-4,TRBD1,CASSARDRAAGELFF,TGTGCCAGCAGCGCCCGGGACAGGGCGGCCGGGGAGCTGTTTTTT
TRBJ2-1,NA,TRBV7-2,TRBD2,CASSALAGEQFF,TGTGCCAGCAGCGCCCTAGCGGGTGAGCAGTTCTTC
TRBJ2-5,NA,TRBV9,NA,CASSLTPGEGGQETQYF,TGTGCCAGCAGCCTCACCCCCGGGGAAGGGGGTCAAGAGACCCAGTACTTC
TRBJ1-4,NA,TRBV19,NA,CASSISRTGSEKLFF,TGTGCCAGTAGTATTAGCCGAACAGGGAGTGAAAAACTGTTTTTT
TRBJ2-1,NA,TRBV28,NA,CASTLRGEQFF,TGTGCCAGCACCCTAAGGGGTGAGCAGTTCTTC
TRBJ2-5,once,TRBV9,TRBD2,CASSGREGTSGGKQYF,TGTGCCAGCAGCGGTAGAGAGGGGACTAGCGGGGGGAAGCAGTACTTC
TRBJ2-1,NA,TRBV7-9,TRBD2,CASSLPGGHEQFF,TGTGCCAGCAGCTTGCCGGGAGGGCATGAGCAGTTCTTC
TRBJ1-5,NA,TRBV27,TRBD1,CASSLAGGSNQPQHF,TGTGCCAGCAGTTTAGCAGGGGGCAGCAATCAGCCCCAGCATTTT
TRBJ2-7,NA,TRBV2,TRBD1,CASSVPRDRGSYEQYF,TGTGCCAGCAGTGTCCCCCGGGACAGGGGATCCTACGAGCAGTACTTC
TRBJ1-5,NA,TRBV7-8,NA,CASSRSVGGVERNQPQHF,TGTGCCAGCAGCCGTAGTGTAGGGGGGGTCGAGCGCAATCAGCCCCAGCATTTT
TRBJ2-3,NA,TRBV4-3,TRBD2,CASSQERETDTQYF,TGCGCCAGCAGCCAAGAGCGGGAGACAGATACGCAGTATTTT
TRBJ2-5,few,TRBV4-3,NA,CASSQHLTPGETQYF,TGCGCCAGCAGCCAGCACCTTACCCCGGGGGAGACCCAGTACTTC
TRBJ2-7,NA,TRBV7-2,NA,CASSLGAGFEQYF,TGTGCCAGCAGCTTAGGGGCAGGGTTCGAGCAGTACTTC
TRBJ2-1,NA,TRBV10-3,TRBD1,CATSLDRGVYNEQFF,TGTGCCACCTCACTCGACAGGGGGGTTTACAATGAGCAGTTCTTC
TRBJ2-5,NA,TRBV29-1,TRBD1,CSVDEGAATQYF,TGCAGCGTTGACGAGGGGGCGGCCACCCAGTACTTC
TRBJ2-7,NA,TRBV29-1,TRBD2,CSVERSLSGGPGEQYF,TGCAGCGTTGAAAGGTCCCTAAGCGGGGGCCCGGGGGAGCAGTACTTC
TRBJ2-3,NA,TRBV7-9,TRBD1,CASSLAGQASTDTQYF,TGTGCCAGCAGCTTAGCCGGACAGGCTAGCACAGATACGCAGTATTTT
TRBJ2-2,once,TRBV5-1,TRBD1,CASSVTGRDTGELFF,TGCGCCAGCAGCGTGACAGGGCGAGACACCGGGGAGCTGTTTTTT
TRBJ1-5,NA,TRBV7-2,NA,CASSLDNYSNQPQHF,TGTGCCAGCAGCTTAGACAATTATAGCAATCAGCCCCAGCATTTT
TRBJ1-2,NA,TRBV6-6,NA,CASSYVRGDVYGYTF,TGTGCCAGCAGTTACGTCAGGGGAGACGTCTATGGCTACACCTTC
TRBJ2-1,NA,TRBV7-6,NA,CASSSRRQGGAYNEQFF,TGTGCCAGCAGCTCCCGAAGGCAGGGGGGTGCTTACAATGAGCAGTTCTTC
TRBJ1-5,NA,TRBV28,TRBD1,CASSPGGAGGQPQHF,TGTGCCAGCAGTCCCGGGGGGGCAGGGGGTCAGCCCCAGCATTTT
TRBJ2-5,NA,TRBV28,NA,CASSDPGQQETQYF,TGTGCCAGCAGCGACCCCGGACAACAAGAGACCCAGTACTTC
TRBJ2-3,NA,TRBV5-1,TRBD1,CASSRTGGEGTQYF,TGCGCCAGCAGCCGGACAGGGGGGGAAGGTACGCAGTATTTT
TRBJ1-1,few,TRBV7-9,TRBD1,CASRGDRREAFF,TGTGCCAGCAGGGGGGACAGGAGAGAAGCTTTCTTT
TRBJ1-4,NA,TRBV6-5,TRBD1,CASRAGTGYEKLFF,TGTGCCAGCAGGGCCGGGACAGGGTATGAAAAACTGTTTTTT
TRBJ1-6,NA,TRBV5-4,NA,CASSLGSGGDNSPLHF,TGTGCCAGCAGCTTGGGTTCGGGGGGGGATAATTCACCCCTCCACTTT
TRBJ1-6,NA,TRBV4-3,NA,CASSPQIRDNSPLHF,TGCGCCAGCAGCCCCCAAATACGGGATAATTCACCCCTCCACTTT
TRBJ1-3,few,TRBV29-1,TRBD1,CSVARQGAFGNTIYF,TGCAGCGTTGCTCGACAGGGGGCATTCGGAAACACCATATATTTT
TRBJ1-6,once,TRBV6-5,NA,CASSSDTNNSPLHF,TGTGCCAGCAGCTCGGACACTAATAATTCACCCCTCCACTTT
TRBJ1-2,NA,TRBV5-1,NA,CASSLQGSGGYTF,TGCGCCAGCAGCTTGCAGGGGTCGGGTGGCTACACCTTC
TRBJ2-7,NA,TRBV19,NA,CASSIDPASSYEQYF,TGTGCCAGTAGTATAGATCCTGCGAGCTCCTACGAGCAGTACTTC
TRBJ2-7,NA,TRBV15,TRBD1,CATSNWDRTYEQYF,TGTGCCACCAGCAATTGGGACAGGACCTACGAGCAGTACTTC
TRBJ2-7,NA,TRBV7-9,NA,CASSPYYEQYF,TGTGCCAGCAGCCCCTACTACGAGCAGTACTTC
TRBJ2-5,few,TRBV6-6,NA,CASSYLTVQETQYF,TGTGCCAGCAGTTATTTGACAGTGCAAGAGACCCAGTACTTC
TRBJ1-2,NA,TRBV5-1,TRBD1,CASSSPRDRGQESYGYTF,TGCGCCAGCAGCTCCCCCCGGGACAGGGGCCAAGAGAGCTATGGCTACACCTTC
TRBJ1-1,NA,TRBV30,NA,CAWHRFGSGGIRF,TGTGCCTGGCACCGGTTCGGGTCCGGCGGGATAAGATTT
TRBJ2-7,NA,TRBV5-1,TRBD1,CASSSQRTGFDEQYF,TGCGCCAGCAGCTCCCAGCGGACAGGGTTTGACGAGCAGTACTTC
TRBJ2-1,NA,TRBV10-3,TRBD2,CAISEVAGAPYNEQFF,TGTGCCATCAGTGAGGTAGCGGGGGCCCCCTACAATGAGCAGTTCTTC
TRBJ2-3,NA,TRBV6-6,NA,CASSYPADFTDTQYF,TGTGCCAGCAGTTACCCAGCGGACTTCACAGATACGCAGTATTTT
TRBJ2-6,NA,TRBV10-3,TRBD1,CAISDGQGVMANVLTF,TGTGCCATCAGCGACGGACAGGGAGTTATGGCCAACGTCCTGACTTTC
TRBJ2-7,once,TRBV28,TRBD1,CASRDRVDYEQYF,TGTGCCAGCCGAGACAGGGTCGACTACGAGCAGTACTTC
TRBJ1-2,NA,TRBV7-9,TRBD1,CASSPVGGVGYTF,TGTGCCAGCAGCCCAGTAGGGGGCGTTGGCTACACCTTC
TRBJ1-4,NA,TRBV6-6,NA,CASSKGIGTNEKLFF,TGTGCCAGCAGCAAGGGGATAGGCACTAATGAAAAACTGTTTTTT